This TCR beta chain is from a study of cytomegalovirus exposure and HLA in healthy donors. The assay was immunoSEQ multiplex PCR, and TCRdb's table has in-frame clones only and misses some. The sample carries fewer than 400,000 clones, roughly 88% recorded once. This CDR3 is 15 amino acids long. The V gene end was trimmed by 2 bases and the J gene end by 3 bases; junction bases not matched to a gene: 6. The V gene's germline CDR1 is MNHEY and CDR2 SMNVEV (reference sequence). Study conclusions and caveats: Confirmation was obtained in vitro that three CMV-associated chains are specific for CMV antigens. Reportedly, cytomegalovirus status was diagnosed with high sensitivity and specificity.

On this clone: Antigen: not known.

What was sequenced was PBMCs. This sequence originates from a woman between 18 and 29 years old in good health and CMV-seronegative. The chain uses TRBV27 and TRBJ2-7; 8 positions match TRBD2. CDR3 protein: CASSLKREPYYEQYF. Written as DNA, the CDR3 is TGTGCCAGCAGTTTAAAGCGGGAGCCCTACTACGAGCAGTACTTC.